Listed here is a single T cell receptor (beta chain). What it binds is unknown. These data originate in a study of T cells after yellow fever vaccination. Generation of TCR cDNA used 5'RACE template switching (which added a universal primer site and UMIs). MiXCR, applied by TCRdb to the 5' RACE reads, yields one record per CDR3 protein. The repertoire holds roughly 250,000 distinct CDR3 sequences, roughly 13% seen once, with about 0.51% in the top ten. The germline V gene encodes CDR1 SQVTM and CDR2 ANQGSEA. The V and J ends lost 7 bases and 7 bases, in that order; junction bases with no gene match: 10. The CDR3 is made up of 13 amino acids. Regarding the study as a whole: The CD4 and CD8 compartments had a small share of their clonotypes in common. Once the booster was given, most primary-vaccination clones reappeared, at just over 95% for CD4 and approximately 88% for CD8.

Sequencing was performed on CD4+ T cells sorted from PBMCs, taken 45 days after the yellow fever booster vaccination. This chain connects TRBV29-1 to TRBJ2-7; 10 nucleotides line up with TRBD2. This TCR came from a young man who received the YFV17D yellow fever vaccine. CDR3 in DNA: TGCAGCGCGGCGCCTAGCGGGAGCCAAGAGCAGTACTTC. Its protein product is CSAAPSGSQEQYF.